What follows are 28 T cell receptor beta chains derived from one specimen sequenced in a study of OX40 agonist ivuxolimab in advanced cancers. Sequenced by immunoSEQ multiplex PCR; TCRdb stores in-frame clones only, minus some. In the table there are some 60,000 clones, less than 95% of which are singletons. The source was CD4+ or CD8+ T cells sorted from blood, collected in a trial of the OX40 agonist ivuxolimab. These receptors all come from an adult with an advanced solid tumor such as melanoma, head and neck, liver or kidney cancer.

The CDR3 nucleotides read TGTGCCAGCAGTCTTTTAGCGGGAGGGAACTCCTACGAGCAGTACTTC. Its protein is CASSLLAGGNSYEQYF. The chain carries TRBV7-6 and TRBJ2-7, with 11 bases identical to TRBD2. V dropped 6 bases and J dropped 0; count of bases not matched to a gene: 7. CDR1 and CDR2 (germline): SGHVS, FNYEAQ. The CDR3 extends over 16 amino acids.

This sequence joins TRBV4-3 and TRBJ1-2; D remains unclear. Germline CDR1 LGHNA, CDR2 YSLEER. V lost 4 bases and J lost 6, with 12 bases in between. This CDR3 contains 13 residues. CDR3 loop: CASSRVGENGYTF. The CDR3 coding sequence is TGCGCCAGCAGCCGGGTCGGAGAGAATGGCTACACCTTC.

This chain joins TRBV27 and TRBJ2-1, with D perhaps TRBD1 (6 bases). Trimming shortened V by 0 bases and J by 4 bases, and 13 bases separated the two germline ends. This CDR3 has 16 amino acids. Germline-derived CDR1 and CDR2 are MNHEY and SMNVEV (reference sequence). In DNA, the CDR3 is TGTGCCAGCAGTTTATCTCAACAGGGACCATACAATGAGCAGTTCTTC. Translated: CASSLSQQGPYNEQFF.

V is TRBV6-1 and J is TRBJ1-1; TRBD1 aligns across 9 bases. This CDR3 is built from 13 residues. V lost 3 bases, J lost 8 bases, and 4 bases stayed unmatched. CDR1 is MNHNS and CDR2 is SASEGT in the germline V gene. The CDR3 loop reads CASSDWTGAEAFF. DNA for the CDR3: TGTGCCAGCAGTGATTGGACAGGGGCGGAAGCTTTCTTT.

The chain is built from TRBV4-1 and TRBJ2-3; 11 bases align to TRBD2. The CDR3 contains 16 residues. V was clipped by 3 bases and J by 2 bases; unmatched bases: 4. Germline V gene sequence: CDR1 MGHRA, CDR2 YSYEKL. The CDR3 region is CASSQGTSGFTDTQYF. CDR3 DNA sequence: TGCGCCAGCAGCCAGGGGACTAGCGGTTTCACAGATACGCAGTATTTT.

The CDR3 DNA reads as TGTGCCAGCAGCTTAGCAGATAACTCCTACGAGCAGTACTTC. Translation gives CASSLADNSYEQYF. This sequence joins TRBV7-9 and TRBJ2-7, with D hard to call. Trimming removed 0 bases at V and 0 bases at J, with 6 bases between. The germline CDR1 and CDR2 sequences are SEHNR and FQNEAQ (reference sequence). The CDR3 extends over 14 amino acids.

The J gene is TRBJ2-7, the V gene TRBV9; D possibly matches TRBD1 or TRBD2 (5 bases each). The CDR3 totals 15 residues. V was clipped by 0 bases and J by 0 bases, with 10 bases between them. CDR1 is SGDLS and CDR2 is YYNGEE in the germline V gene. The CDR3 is CASSVGGQGSYEQYF. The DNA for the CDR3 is TGTGCCAGCAGCGTAGGCGGGCAGGGCTCCTACGAGCAGTACTTC.

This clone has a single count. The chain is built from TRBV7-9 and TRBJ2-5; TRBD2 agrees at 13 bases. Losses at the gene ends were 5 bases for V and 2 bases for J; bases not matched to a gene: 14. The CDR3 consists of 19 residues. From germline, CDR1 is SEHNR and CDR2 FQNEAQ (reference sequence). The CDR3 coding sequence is TGTGCCAGCAGCCAGACCATAGGACTAGCGGGAGTAAATCAAGAGACCCAGTACTTC. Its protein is CASSQTIGLAGVNQETQYF.

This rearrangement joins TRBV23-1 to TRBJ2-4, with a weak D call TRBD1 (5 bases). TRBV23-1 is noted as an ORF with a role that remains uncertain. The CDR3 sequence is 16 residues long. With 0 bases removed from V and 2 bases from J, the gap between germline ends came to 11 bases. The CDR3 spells CASSQSWRQSKNIQYF. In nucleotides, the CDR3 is TGCGCCAGCAGTCAATCATGGAGACAGTCCAAAAACATTCAGTACTTC.

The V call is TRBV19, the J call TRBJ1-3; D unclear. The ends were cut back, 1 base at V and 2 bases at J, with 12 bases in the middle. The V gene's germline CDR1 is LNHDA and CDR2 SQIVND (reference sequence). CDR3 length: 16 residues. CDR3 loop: CASSIVMGSPGNTIYF. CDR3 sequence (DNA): TGTGCCAGTAGTATAGTAATGGGCTCGCCTGGAAACACCATATATTTT.

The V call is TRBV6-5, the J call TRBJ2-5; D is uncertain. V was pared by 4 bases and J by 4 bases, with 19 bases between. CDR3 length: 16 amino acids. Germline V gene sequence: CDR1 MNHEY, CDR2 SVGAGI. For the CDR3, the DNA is TGTGCCAGCAGTTTCCAACCCAGCTTGTCCCCAGAGACCCAGTACTTC. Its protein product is CASSFQPSLSPETQYF.

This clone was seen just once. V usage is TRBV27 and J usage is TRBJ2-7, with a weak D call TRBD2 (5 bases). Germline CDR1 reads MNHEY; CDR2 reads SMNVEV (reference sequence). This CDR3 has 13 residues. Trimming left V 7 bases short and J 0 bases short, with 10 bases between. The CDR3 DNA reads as TGTGCCAGCATCGGAGGTCCCTCCTACGAGCAGTACTTC. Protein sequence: CASIGGPSYEQYF.

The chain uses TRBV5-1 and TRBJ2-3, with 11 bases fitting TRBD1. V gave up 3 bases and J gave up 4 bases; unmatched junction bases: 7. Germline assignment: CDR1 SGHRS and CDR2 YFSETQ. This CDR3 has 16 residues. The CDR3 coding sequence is TGCGCCAGCAGCTCCTGGGACAGGGGGGGGCCAGATACGCAGTATTTT. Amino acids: CASSSWDRGGPDTQYF.

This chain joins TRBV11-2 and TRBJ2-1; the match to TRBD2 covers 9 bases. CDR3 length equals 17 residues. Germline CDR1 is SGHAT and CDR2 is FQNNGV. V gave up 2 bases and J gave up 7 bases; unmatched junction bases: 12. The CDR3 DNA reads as TGTGCCAGCAGCTTATCAGTTTCGAGCGGGAGGATTAATGAGCAGTTCTTC. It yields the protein CASSLSVSSGRINEQFF. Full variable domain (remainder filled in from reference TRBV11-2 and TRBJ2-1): EAGVAQSPRYKIIEKRQSVAFWCNPISGHATLYWYQQILGQGPKLLIQFQNNGVVDDSQLPKDRFSAERLKGVDSTLKIQPAKLEDSAVYLCASSLSVSSGRINEQFFGPGTRLTVL.

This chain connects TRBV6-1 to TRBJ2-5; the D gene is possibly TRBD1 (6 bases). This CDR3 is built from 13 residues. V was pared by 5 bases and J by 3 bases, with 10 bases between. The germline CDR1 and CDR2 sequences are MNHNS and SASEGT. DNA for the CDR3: TGTGCCAGCAGTCGAGGGGGTGAAGAGACCCAGTACTTC. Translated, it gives CASSRGGEETQYF.

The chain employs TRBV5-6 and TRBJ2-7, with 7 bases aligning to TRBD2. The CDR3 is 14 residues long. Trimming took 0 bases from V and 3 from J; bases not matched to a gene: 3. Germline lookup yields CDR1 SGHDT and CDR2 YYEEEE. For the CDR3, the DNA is TGTGCCAGCAGCTTGGAGAGCGGGGACTACGAGCAGTACTTC. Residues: CASSLESGDYEQYF.

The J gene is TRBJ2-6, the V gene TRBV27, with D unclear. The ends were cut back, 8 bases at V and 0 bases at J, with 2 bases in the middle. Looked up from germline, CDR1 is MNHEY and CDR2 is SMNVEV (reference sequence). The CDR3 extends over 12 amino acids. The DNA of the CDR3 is TGTGCCAGCCTCTCTGGGGCCAACGTCCTGACTTTC. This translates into CASLSGANVLTF.

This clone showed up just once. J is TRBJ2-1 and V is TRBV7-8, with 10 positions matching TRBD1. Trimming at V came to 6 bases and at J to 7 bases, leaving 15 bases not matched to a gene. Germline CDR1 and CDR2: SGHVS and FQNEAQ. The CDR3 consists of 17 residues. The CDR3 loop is CASSQSTGGGTSNEQFF. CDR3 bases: TGTGCCAGCAGTCAATCGACAGGGGGCGGGACGAGTAATGAGCAGTTCTTC.

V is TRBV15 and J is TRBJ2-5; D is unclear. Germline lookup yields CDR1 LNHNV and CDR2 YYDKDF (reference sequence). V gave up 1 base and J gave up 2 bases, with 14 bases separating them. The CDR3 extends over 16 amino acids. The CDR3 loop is CATSRGIHSEQETQYF. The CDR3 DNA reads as TGTGCCACCAGCAGAGGGATCCACTCGGAACAAGAGACCCAGTACTTC.

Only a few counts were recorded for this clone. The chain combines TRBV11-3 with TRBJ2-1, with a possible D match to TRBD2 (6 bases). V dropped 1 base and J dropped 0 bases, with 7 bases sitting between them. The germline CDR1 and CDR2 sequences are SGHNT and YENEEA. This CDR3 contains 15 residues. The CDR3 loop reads CASSLGGASYNEQFF. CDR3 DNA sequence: TGTGCCAGCAGCTTAGGCGGGGCCTCCTACAATGAGCAGTTCTTC.

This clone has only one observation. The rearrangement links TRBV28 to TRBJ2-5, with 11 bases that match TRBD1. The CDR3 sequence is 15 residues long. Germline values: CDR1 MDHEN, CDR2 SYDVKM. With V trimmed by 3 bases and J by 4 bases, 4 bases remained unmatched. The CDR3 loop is CASSFIGTGGETQYF. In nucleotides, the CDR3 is TGTGCCAGCAGTTTTATCGGGACAGGGGGAGAGACCCAGTACTTC.

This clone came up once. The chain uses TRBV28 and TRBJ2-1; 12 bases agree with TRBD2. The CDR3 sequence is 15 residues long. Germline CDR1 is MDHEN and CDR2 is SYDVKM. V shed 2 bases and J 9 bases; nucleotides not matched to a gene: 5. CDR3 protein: CASSLRTSGIIEQFF. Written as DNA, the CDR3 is TGTGCCAGCAGTTTAAGGACTAGCGGGATTATTGAGCAGTTCTTC.

The CDR3 sequence is CASRVQGYEETQYF. CDR3 in DNA: TGTGCCAGCAGAGTACAGGGGTACGAAGAGACCCAGTACTTC. The chain has TRBV6-5 and TRBJ2-5; TRBD1 matches 7 bases. The CDR3 extends over 14 amino acids. V lost 6 bases to trimming and J lost 3 bases; unmatched junction nucleotides: 7. Germline V CDR1 and CDR2: MNHEY, SVGAGI.

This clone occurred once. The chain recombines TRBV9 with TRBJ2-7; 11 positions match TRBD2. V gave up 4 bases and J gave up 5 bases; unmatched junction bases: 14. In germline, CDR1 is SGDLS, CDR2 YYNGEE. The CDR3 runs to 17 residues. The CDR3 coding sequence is TGTGCCAGCAGCCCCTTCTCGGGTAGCGGGAGGGGGAACGAGCAGTACTTC. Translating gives CASSPFSGSGRGNEQYF.

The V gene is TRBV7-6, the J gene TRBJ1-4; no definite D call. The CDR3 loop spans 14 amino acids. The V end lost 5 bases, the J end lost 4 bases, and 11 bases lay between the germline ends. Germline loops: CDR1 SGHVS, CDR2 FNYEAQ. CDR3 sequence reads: CASSTRGGNEKLFF. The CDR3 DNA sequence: TGTGCCAGCAGCACCCGAGGCGGTAATGAAAAACTGTTTTTT.

DNA for the CDR3: TGCGCCAGTCGCCAGCGGAACCCCCAAGAGACCCAGTACTTC. Amino acid sequence: CASRQRNPQETQYF. The V gene is TRBV5-1, the J gene TRBJ2-5; maybe TRBD2 (5 bases). The CDR3 extends over 14 amino acids. V lost 8 bases and J 1 base, leaving 15 bases between the germline ends. Germline CDR1 reads SGHRS; CDR2 reads YFSETQ.

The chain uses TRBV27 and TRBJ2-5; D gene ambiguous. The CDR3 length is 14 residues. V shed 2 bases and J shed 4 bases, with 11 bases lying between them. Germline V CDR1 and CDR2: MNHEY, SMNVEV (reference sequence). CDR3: CASSLTLGAETQYF. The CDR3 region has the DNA TGTGCCAGCAGTTTAACGCTAGGAGCAGAGACCCAGTACTTC.

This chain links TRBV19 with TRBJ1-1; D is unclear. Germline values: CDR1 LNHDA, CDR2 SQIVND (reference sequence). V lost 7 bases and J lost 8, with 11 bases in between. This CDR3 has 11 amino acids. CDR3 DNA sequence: TGTGCCAGTAAAAATGTCGAGGAAGCTTTCTTT. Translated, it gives CASKNVEEAFF.